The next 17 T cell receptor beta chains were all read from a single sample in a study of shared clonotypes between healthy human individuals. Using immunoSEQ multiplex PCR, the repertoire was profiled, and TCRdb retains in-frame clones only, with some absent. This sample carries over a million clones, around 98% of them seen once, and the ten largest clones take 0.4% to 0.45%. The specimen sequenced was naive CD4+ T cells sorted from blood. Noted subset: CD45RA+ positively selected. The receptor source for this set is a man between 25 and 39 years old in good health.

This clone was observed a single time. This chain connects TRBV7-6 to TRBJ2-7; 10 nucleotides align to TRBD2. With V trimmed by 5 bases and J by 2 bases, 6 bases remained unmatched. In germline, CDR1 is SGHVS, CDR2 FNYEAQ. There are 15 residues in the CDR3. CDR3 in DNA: TGTGCCAGCAGCGCACTAGCGGGATTACCCTACGAGCAGTACTTC. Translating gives CASSALAGLPYEQYF. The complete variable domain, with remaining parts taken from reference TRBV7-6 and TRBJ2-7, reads GAGVSQSPRYKVTKRGQDVALRCDPISGHVSLYWYRQALGQGPEFLTYFNYEAQQDKSGLPNDRFSAERPEGSISTLTIQRTEQRDSAMYRCASSALAGLPYEQYFGPGTRLTVT.

CDR3 in amino acids: CAWSQRGGEKLFF. CDR3 nucleotides: TGTGCCTGGAGTCAGAGGGGTGGCGAAAAACTGTTTTTT. The genes are TRBV30 and TRBJ1-4; D might be TRBD1 (5 bases). Trimming took off 2 bases at V and 8 bases at J, with 12 bases between the two ends. The CDR3 is 13 residues long. CDR1 GTSNPN and CDR2 SVGIG come from the germline V gene (reference sequence).

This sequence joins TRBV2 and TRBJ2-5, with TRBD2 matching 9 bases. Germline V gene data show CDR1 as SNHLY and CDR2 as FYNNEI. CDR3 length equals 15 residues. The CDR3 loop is CASLRRMRGGETQYF. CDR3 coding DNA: TGTGCTTCCTTGAGAAGGATGCGGGGGGGAGAGACCCAGTACTTC.

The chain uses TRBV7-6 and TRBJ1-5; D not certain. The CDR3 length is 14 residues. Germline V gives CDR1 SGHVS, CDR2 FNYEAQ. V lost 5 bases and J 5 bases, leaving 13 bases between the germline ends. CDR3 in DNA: TGTGCCAGCAGCCGCGATAAGGGCGATCAGCCCCAGCATTTT. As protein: CASSRDKGDQPQHF.

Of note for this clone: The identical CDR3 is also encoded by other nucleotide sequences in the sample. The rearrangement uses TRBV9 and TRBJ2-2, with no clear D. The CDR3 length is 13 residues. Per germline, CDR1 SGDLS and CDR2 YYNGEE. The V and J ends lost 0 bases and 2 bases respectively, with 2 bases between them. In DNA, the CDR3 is TGTGCCAGCAGCGTAGGAAACACCGGGGAGCTGTTTTTT. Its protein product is CASSVGNTGELFF.

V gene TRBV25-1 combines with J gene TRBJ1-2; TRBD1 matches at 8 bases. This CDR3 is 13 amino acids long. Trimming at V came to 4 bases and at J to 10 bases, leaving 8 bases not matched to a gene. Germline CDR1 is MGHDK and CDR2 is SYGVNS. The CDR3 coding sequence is TGTGCCAGCAGTGGTCCCGGGACAGGCTTCTACACCTTC. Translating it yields CASSGPGTGFYTF.

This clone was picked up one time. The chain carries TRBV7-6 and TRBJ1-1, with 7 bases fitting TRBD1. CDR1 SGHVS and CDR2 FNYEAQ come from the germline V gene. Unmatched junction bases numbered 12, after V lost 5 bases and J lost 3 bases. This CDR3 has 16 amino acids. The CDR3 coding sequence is TGTGCCAGCAGCCCTACCCCCCCAGGGGGTGACACTGAAGCTTTCTTT. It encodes CASSPTPPGGDTEAFF.

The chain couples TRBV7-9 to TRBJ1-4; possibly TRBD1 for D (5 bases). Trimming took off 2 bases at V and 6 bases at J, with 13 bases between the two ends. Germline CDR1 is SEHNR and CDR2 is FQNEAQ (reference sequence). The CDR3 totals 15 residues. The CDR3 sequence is CASSLHRISHEKLFF. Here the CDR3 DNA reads TGTGCCAGCAGCTTACACAGGATCTCTCATGAAAAACTGTTTTTT.

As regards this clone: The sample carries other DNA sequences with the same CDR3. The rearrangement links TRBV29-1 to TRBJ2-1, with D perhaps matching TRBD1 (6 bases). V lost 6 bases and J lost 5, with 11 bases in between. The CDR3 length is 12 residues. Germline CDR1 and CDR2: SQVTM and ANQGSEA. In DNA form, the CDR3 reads TGCAGCGTGGCTAGGGGGAACAATGAGCAGTTCTTC. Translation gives CSVARGNNEQFF.

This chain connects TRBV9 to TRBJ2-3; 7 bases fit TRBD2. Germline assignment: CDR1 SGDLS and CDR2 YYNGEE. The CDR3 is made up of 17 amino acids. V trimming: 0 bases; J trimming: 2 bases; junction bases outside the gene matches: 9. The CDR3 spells CASSVDSLAVNTDTQYF. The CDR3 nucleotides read TGTGCCAGCAGCGTAGACAGCCTAGCGGTTAACACAGATACGCAGTATTTT.

CDR3 amino acids: CATSRDQIGWEQYF. Written as DNA, the CDR3 is TGTGCCACCAGCAGAGATCAAATAGGCTGGGAGCAGTACTTC. The chain combines TRBV15 with TRBJ2-7; D is ambiguous. Germline-derived CDR1 and CDR2 are LNHNV and YYDKDF (reference sequence). The CDR3 extends over 14 amino acids. V lost 0 bases and J 7 bases, leaving 13 bases between the germline ends.

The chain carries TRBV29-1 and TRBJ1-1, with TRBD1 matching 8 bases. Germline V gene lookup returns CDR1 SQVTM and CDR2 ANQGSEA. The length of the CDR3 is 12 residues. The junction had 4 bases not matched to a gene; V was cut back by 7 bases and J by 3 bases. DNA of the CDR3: TGCAGCGAGGACAGGGTTTACACTGAAGCTTTCTTT. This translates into CSEDRVYTEAFF.

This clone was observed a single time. The CDR3 loop reads CASSLALGPETQYF. The DNA of the CDR3 is TGTGCCAGCAGCCTGGCTTTAGGTCCAGAGACCCAGTACTTC. This chain connects TRBV5-4 to TRBJ2-5; unclear D gene. The CDR3 length is 14 residues. Trimming took 4 bases from V and 4 from J, leaving 14 bases between them. Germline V gene lookup returns CDR1 SGHNT and CDR2 YYREEE (reference sequence).

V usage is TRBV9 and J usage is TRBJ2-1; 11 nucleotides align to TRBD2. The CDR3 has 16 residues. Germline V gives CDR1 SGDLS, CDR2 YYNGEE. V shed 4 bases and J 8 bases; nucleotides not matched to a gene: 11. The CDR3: CASSSIPTSGTHEQFF. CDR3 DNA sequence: TGTGCCAGCAGCTCAATACCGACTAGCGGGACCCATGAGCAGTTCTTC.

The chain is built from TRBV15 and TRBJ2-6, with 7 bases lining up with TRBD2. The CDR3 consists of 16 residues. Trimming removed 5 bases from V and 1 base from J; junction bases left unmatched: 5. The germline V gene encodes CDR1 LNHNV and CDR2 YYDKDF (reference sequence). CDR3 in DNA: TGTGCCACCAGCGGAAGGGGAGGGTCTGGGGCCAACGTCCTGACTTTC. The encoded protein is CATSGRGGSGANVLTF. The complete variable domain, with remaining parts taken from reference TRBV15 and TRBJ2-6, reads DAMVIQNPRYQVTQFGKPVTLSCSQTLNHNVMYWYQQKSSQAPKLLFHYYDKDFNNEADTPDNFQSRRPNTSFCFLDIRSPGLGDTAMYLCATSGRGGSGANVLTFGAGSRLTVL.

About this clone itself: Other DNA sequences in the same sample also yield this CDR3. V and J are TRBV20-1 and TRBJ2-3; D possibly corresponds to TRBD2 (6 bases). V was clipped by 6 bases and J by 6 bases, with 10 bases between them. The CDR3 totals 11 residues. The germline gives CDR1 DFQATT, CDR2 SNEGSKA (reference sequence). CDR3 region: CSAGRGDTQYF. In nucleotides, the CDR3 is TGCAGTGCCGGGAGAGGGGATACGCAGTATTTT.

The CDR3: CASGSFNEQFF. The DNA for the CDR3 is TGTGCTAGTGGCTCATTCAATGAGCAGTTCTTC. The chain uses TRBV12-5 and TRBJ2-1, with D unclear. The ends were cut back, 6 bases at V and 6 bases at J, with 6 bases in the middle. The CDR3 runs 11 residues. Germline lookup yields CDR1 LGHNT and CDR2 FRNRAP.